Each of the 32 T cell receptor beta chains below was sequenced from the same sample in a study of blood T cell repertoires in COVID-19 (dated by TCRdb to between 2020 and 2021). Libraries came from the immunoSEQ multiplex PCR assay. The table comes from immuneACCESS by way of TCRdb, which keeps in-frame sequences with V and J called. Part of the clones is missing from these tables; in studies checked, under half for an unresolved V gene and the rest for unknown reasons. The sample records 300,000 to 350,000 clones, about 91% of which are singletons. 8% to 9.5% of the sample is taken by the ten largest. Sequenced material: PBMCs or T cells enriched from blood (not recorded which). The receptors originated from a woman in her late teens or twenties who had recovered from COVID-19.

This chain uses TRBV4-3 with TRBJ2-1; 8 nucleotides match TRBD2. Per the germline V gene, CDR1 is LGHNA and CDR2 is YSLEER. The J segment lost 10 bases and the V segment lost 5 bases, leaving 16 bases of the junction unmatched. The CDR3 length is 16 residues. The CDR3 loop is CASSGRIAGTSGEQFF. DNA of the CDR3: TGCGCCAGCAGCGGCCGAATAGCGGGGACCTCGGGGGAGCAGTTCTTC.

The chain employs TRBV7-9 and TRBJ1-1; possible D gene TRBD1, 5 bases. The CDR3 has 19 amino acids. Trimming removed 0 bases at V and 0 bases at J, with 20 bases between. Per the germline V gene, CDR1 is SEHNR and CDR2 is FQNEAQ (reference sequence). CDR3 protein: CASSLAIGGRTDLNTEAFF. In nucleotides, the CDR3 is TGTGCCAGCAGCTTAGCCATTGGGGGGAGGACCGACCTGAACACTGAAGCTTTCTTT.

By frequency in the sample, this clone is medium-sized. The chain joins TRBV2 to TRBJ2-2; 7 nucleotides agree with TRBD1. With 5 bases clipped from V and 6 bases from J, the junction kept 9 bases outside the gene matches. There are 15 residues in the CDR3. Germline CDR1 SNHLY, CDR2 FYNNEI. In DNA, the CDR3 is TGTGCCAGCAGTTCCGGGACAGTGGCCCCCGGGGAGCTGTTTTTT. Translation: CASSSGTVAPGELFF.

This rearrangement joins TRBV19 to TRBJ1-1, with TRBD1 matching over 8 bases. V gave up 7 bases and J gave up 3 bases; unmatched junction bases: 4. Germline V CDR1 and CDR2: LNHDA, SQIVND (reference sequence). This CDR3 has 13 amino acids. DNA of the CDR3: TGTGCCAGTACGCACAGGGGGTACACTGAAGCTTTCTTT. This translates into CASTHRGYTEAFF.

The count of this clone is one. This chain links TRBV2 with TRBJ1-3; TRBD1 agrees at 8 bases. CDR1 is SNHLY and CDR2 is FYNNEI in the germline V gene. The CDR3 sequence is 16 residues long. V shed 6 bases and J 1 base; nucleotides not matched to a gene: 8. The CDR3 DNA sequence: TGTGCCAGCAGCTTGACAGGGGACCATTCTGGAAACACCATATATTTT. It translates to CASSLTGDHSGNTIYF. Full variable domain (outside the CDR3, taken from reference TRBV2 and TRBJ1-3): EPEVTQTPSHQVTQMGQEVILRCVPISNHLYFYWYRQILGQKVEFLVSFYNNEISEKSEIFDDQFSVERPDGSNFTLKIRSTKLEDSAMYFCASSLTGDHSGNTIYFGEGSWLTVV.

The chain uses TRBV24-1 and TRBJ1-1, with D unresolved. The CDR3 runs 13 residues. Germline V gene sequence: CDR1 KGHDR, CDR2 SFDVKD. V lost 6 bases to trimming and J lost 4 bases, with 11 bases between them. CDR3 loop: CATSKARGTEAFF. The CDR3 DNA reads TGTGCCACCAGTAAGGCGCGGGGCACTGAAGCTTTCTTT.

As DNA, the CDR3 is TGTGCCAGCAGTTACTCGACCGGGGAGGCCCACTACGAGCAGTACTTC. Encoded protein: CASSYSTGEAHYEQYF. The chain has TRBV6-5 and TRBJ2-7; tentatively, D is TRBD2 (6 bases). This CDR3 is built from 16 residues. The germline V and J ends were trimmed by 0 bases and 3 bases, with 15 bases remaining between them. Germline V lookup: CDR1 MNHEY, CDR2 SVGAGI.

V usage is TRBV5-8 and J usage is TRBJ2-1; 11 bases line up with TRBD1. The CDR3 consists of 14 residues. Trimming cost V 3 bases and J 12 bases; bases outside gene matches: 8. Looked up from germline, CDR1 is SGHTS and CDR2 is YDEGEE. CDR3 residues: CASSYRDRGRRQFF. DNA of the CDR3: TGTGCCAGCAGCTACCGGGACAGGGGGAGAAGGCAGTTCTTC.

V usage is TRBV5-4 and J usage is TRBJ1-1, with 7 bases aligning to TRBD1. Germline CDR1 reads SGHNT; CDR2 reads YYREEE (reference sequence). V lost 3 bases and J lost 1; bases outside the gene matches: 3. There are 14 residues in the CDR3. CDR3 sequence (DNA): TGTGCCAGCAGCTCGACAGGGTCGAACACTGAAGCTTTCTTT. This encodes CASSSTGSNTEAFF.

This clone was recorded once. The chain has TRBV3-1 (or the pseudogene TRBV3-2) and TRBJ1-2; 7 nucleotides line up with TRBD1. V dropped 4 bases and J dropped 7; count of bases not matched to a gene: 9. This CDR3 spans 14 amino acids. Per the germline V gene, CDR1 is LGHDT and CDR2 is YNNKEL (reference sequence). CDR3 loop: CASSPAEGATGYTF. The CDR3 DNA follows: TGTGCCAGCAGCCCCGCGGAGGGGGCGACTGGCTACACCTTC.

The chain employs TRBV5-1 and TRBJ1-5; 8 nucleotides agree with TRBD1. CDR1 and CDR2 from the germline V gene are SGHRS and YFSETQ. The CDR3 covers 15 residues. With V trimmed by 0 bases and J by 5 bases, 4 bases remained unmatched. This CDR3 reads CASSLEGQDHQPQHF. The CDR3 DNA is TGCGCCAGCAGCTTGGAGGGACAGGATCATCAGCCCCAGCATTTT. Together with reference TRBV5-1 and TRBJ1-5, the CDR3 gives the full variable domain: KAGVTQTPRYLIKTRGQQVTLSCSPISGHRSVSWYQQTPGQGLQFLFEYFSETQRNKGNFPGRFSGRQFSNSRSEMNVSTLELGDSALYLCASSLEGQDHQPQHFGDGTRLSIL.

V and J are TRBV6-2 or TRBV6-3 and TRBJ1-6; D call uncertain. Trimming removed 3 bases from V and 0 bases from J, with 15 bases in between. The CDR3 extends over 18 amino acids. The germline gives CDR1 MNHEY, CDR2 SVGEGT. CDR3 loop: CASSYTRSESSYNSPLHF. CDR3 bases: TGTGCCAGCAGTTATACAAGGTCGGAGAGCTCCTATAATTCACCCCTCCACTTT.

This chain links TRBV3-1 (or the pseudogene TRBV3-2) with TRBJ2-7; 9 bases are a match to TRBD1. The length of the CDR3 is 14 residues. From germline, CDR1 is LGHDT and CDR2 YNNKEL (reference sequence). V shed 3 bases and J 2 bases; nucleotides not matched to a gene: 2. CDR3 bases: TGTGCCAGCAGCCACGGACAGGGGCCCTACGAGCAGTACTTC. Translated: CASSHGQGPYEQYF.

The rearrangement uses TRBV27 and TRBJ1-4, with D possibly matching TRBD1 (5 bases). The CDR3 runs 15 residues. The germline V gene has CDR1 MNHEY and CDR2 SMNVEV (reference sequence). The V gene lost 7 bases and the J gene lost 5 bases, with 17 bases spanning the gap. The CDR3 is CASKNEGRVNEKLFF. In DNA form, the CDR3 reads TGTGCCAGCAAAAATGAAGGCAGGGTGAATGAAAAACTGTTTTTT.

This chain connects TRBV7-9 to TRBJ1-4, with TRBD1 as a possible D gene (6 bases). This CDR3 comprises 15 residues. CDR1 is SEHNR, CDR2 FQNEAQ, per germline (reference sequence). V was cut by 2 bases and J by 10 bases, with 17 bases left in between. The CDR3: CASSLFRGRGGKLFF. CDR3 nucleotides: TGTGCCAGCAGCTTATTTCGGGGACGAGGGGGAAAACTGTTTTTT.

Only a few counts were recorded for this clone. This chain uses TRBV7-9 with TRBJ2-5; D might be TRBD1 (5 bases). Germline assignment: CDR1 SEHNR and CDR2 FQNEAQ (reference sequence). The V and J ends lost 5 bases and 2 bases respectively, with 9 bases between them. The CDR3 spans 13 residues. Here the CDR3 DNA reads TGTGCCAGCAGCCAGACAGAGCAAGAGACCCAGTACTTC. Protein product: CASSQTEQETQYF.

This chain's CDR3 is CASSFSGGMTDTQYF. As DNA, the CDR3 is TGTGCCAGCAGTTTCTCAGGGGGCATGACAGATACGCAGTATTTT. The chain joins TRBV27 to TRBJ2-3; TRBD1 agrees at 8 bases. The CDR3 has 15 residues. The germline V gene has CDR1 MNHEY and CDR2 SMNVEV (reference sequence). V lost 3 bases, J lost 3 bases, and 5 bases stayed unmatched.

V is TRBV27 and J is TRBJ2-7, with 14 bases identical to TRBD2. The V gene's germline CDR1 is MNHEY and CDR2 SMNVEV (reference sequence). V lost 5 bases, J lost 4 bases, and 4 bases stayed unmatched. CDR3 length: 15 amino acids. The chain's CDR3 is CASSQGLAGGYEQYF. CDR3 DNA sequence: TGTGCCAGCAGTCAAGGACTAGCGGGAGGTTACGAGCAGTACTTC.

This chain joins TRBV27 and TRBJ2-5; 16 nucleotides line up with TRBD2. The CDR3 spans 18 residues. The V gene end was trimmed by 3 bases and the J gene end by 3 bases; junction bases not matched to a gene: 7. Germline V gene lookup returns CDR1 MNHEY and CDR2 SMNVEV (reference sequence). CDR3 region: CASSFRGLAGGLKETQYF. DNA for the CDR3: TGTGCCAGCAGTTTTCGGGGACTAGCGGGAGGGCTCAAAGAGACCCAGTACTTC.

The chain joins TRBV5-1 to TRBJ2-7; possibly TRBD1 for D (6 bases). CDR1 is SGHRS, CDR2 YFSETQ, per germline. V gave up 0 bases and J gave up 0 bases, with 10 bases separating them. The CDR3 contains 15 residues. The CDR3 is CASSLVSGDSYEQYF. CDR3 bases: TGCGCCAGCAGCTTGGTTTCAGGGGACTCCTACGAGCAGTACTTC.

This rearrangement joins TRBV9 to TRBJ2-1, with 10 bases aligning to TRBD2. Germline CDR1 SGDLS, CDR2 YYNGEE. The CDR3 sequence is 16 residues long. V gave up 3 bases and J gave up 4 bases; unmatched junction bases: 7. Written as DNA, the CDR3 is TGTGCCAGCAGCGCTACTAGCGGGAAACCATACAATGAGCAGTTCTTC. This encodes CASSATSGKPYNEQFF.

This clone was seen a few times. This sequence joins TRBV29-1 and TRBJ1-5; maybe TRBD1 (6 bases). This CDR3 has 14 amino acids. The germline gives CDR1 SQVTM, CDR2 ANQGSEA. Trimming removed 4 bases at V and 2 bases at J, with 12 bases between. The DNA for the CDR3 is TGCAGCGTTGTTACGGCAGGGGGCAATCAGCCCCAGCATTTT. This gives the protein CSVVTAGGNQPQHF.

This chain joins TRBV28 and TRBJ1-2, with 9 bases identical to TRBD1. The V gene's germline CDR1 is MDHEN and CDR2 SYDVKM. This CDR3 is built from 16 residues. The trim removed 5 bases at V and 4 bases at J, leaving 11 bases unmatched. The CDR3 coding sequence is TGTGCCAGCAGTCAAGTGGGACAGGGCCTTGGCTATGGCTACACCTTC. As protein: CASSQVGQGLGYGYTF.

The chain combines TRBV27 with TRBJ2-1, with D possibly being TRBD1 (6 bases). Trimming cost V 5 bases and J 4 bases, with 24 bases left between them. Germline assignment: CDR1 MNHEY and CDR2 SMNVEV (reference sequence). The CDR3 runs 18 residues. CDR3 loop: CASSPQLGGIQGYNEQFF. The CDR3 nucleotides read TGTGCCAGCAGTCCGCAGTTAGGCGGAATACAGGGTTACAATGAGCAGTTCTTC.

The CDR3: CASSQTRVGGYTF. In DNA, the CDR3 is TGTGCCAGCAGCCAGACCAGGGTTGGTGGCTACACCTTC. This sequence joins TRBV14 and TRBJ1-2; D possibly corresponds to TRBD1 (5 bases). V lost 3 bases, J lost 7 bases, and 12 bases lay in between. Germline assignment: CDR1 SGHDN and CDR2 FVKESK. The CDR3 contains 13 residues.

The genes are TRBV27 and TRBJ1-4, with TRBD1 as a possible D gene (6 bases). V gave up 6 bases and J gave up 0 bases, with 17 bases separating them. The CDR3 consists of 17 residues. Germline-derived CDR1 and CDR2 are MNHEY and SMNVEV (reference sequence). CDR3 region: CASSRGQRGATNEKLFF. DNA for the CDR3: TGTGCCAGCAGCCGAGGACAGCGTGGGGCAACTAATGAAAAACTGTTTTTT. Using reference TRBV27 and TRBJ1-4 for the parts outside the CDR3, the full variable domain is EAQVTQNPRYLITVTGKKLTVTCSQNMNHEYMSWYRQDPGLGLRQIYYSMNVEVTDKGDVPEGYKVSRKEKRNFPLILESPSPNQTSLYFCASSRGQRGATNEKLFFGSGTQLSVL.

The chain is built from TRBV5-6 and TRBJ2-1; 7 bases match TRBD2. The CDR3 has 14 residues. Trimming cost V 0 bases and J 6 bases; bases outside gene matches: 3. The germline CDR1 and CDR2 sequences are SGHDT and YYEEEE. CDR3 sequence: CASSLELASNEQFF. DNA of the CDR3: TGTGCCAGCAGCTTGGAACTAGCGAGCAATGAGCAGTTCTTC.

This chain links TRBV27 with TRBJ2-2, with 7 bases identical to TRBD1. CDR1 and CDR2 from the germline V gene are MNHEY and SMNVEV (reference sequence). This CDR3 comprises 15 residues. Unmatched junction bases numbered 11, after V lost 9 bases and J lost 4 bases. The CDR3 coding sequence is TGTGCCAGACCCCAAACAGGGGAAGGCACCGGGGAGCTGTTTTTT. Amino acid sequence: CARPQTGEGTGELFF.

This sequence joins TRBV7-2 and TRBJ1-4; D remains unclear. Trimming removed 2 bases at V and 8 bases at J, with 9 bases between. The CDR3 contains 13 residues. CDR1 is SGHTA, CDR2 FQGNSA, per germline. In DNA form, the CDR3 reads TGTGCCAGCAGCTTACAACGCGGGGAAAAACTGTTTTTT. It translates to CASSLQRGEKLFF. Together with reference TRBV7-2 and TRBJ1-4, the CDR3 gives the full variable domain: GAGVSQSPSNKVTEKGKDVELRCDPISGHTALYWYRQSLGQGLEFLIYFQGNSAPDKSGLPSDRFSAERTGGSVSTLTIQRTQQEDSAVYLCASSLQRGEKLFFGSGTQLSVL.

The V gene is TRBV6-5, the J gene TRBJ1-1; perhaps TRBD1 as D (6 bases). CDR3 length: 14 residues. Trimming took 6 bases from V and 3 from J, leaving 14 bases between them. Germline V lookup: CDR1 MNHEY, CDR2 SVGAGI. CDR3 residues: CASSRQNRDTEAFF. CDR3 bases: TGTGCCAGCAGCCGCCAAAACAGGGACACTGAAGCTTTCTTT.

V and J are TRBV28 and TRBJ2-1; weak D call: TRBD2 (6 bases). Trimming took off 6 bases at V and 3 bases at J, with 21 bases between the two ends. The CDR3 is 17 residues long. Germline V gene lookup returns CDR1 MDHEN and CDR2 SYDVKM. The CDR3 DNA is TGTGCCAGCAGCTTGGTCATAGGTGGCGGGAACTACAATGAGCAGTTCTTC. Translating gives CASSLVIGGGNYNEQFF.

This rearrangement joins TRBV2 to TRBJ1-2; D uncertain. The CDR3 consists of 12 residues. V was pared by 5 bases and J by 4 bases, with 8 bases between. Per germline, CDR1 SNHLY and CDR2 FYNNEI. CDR3 DNA sequence: TGTGCCAGCAGTAGTGAGGGCTATGGCTACACCTTC. Translated: CASSSEGYGYTF.